This record concerns one TCR beta chain sequence. Its antigen remains unknown. These data come from a study of blood T cells in healthy people across ages. Overall study results and limits: Older age coincided with a roughly linear decline in TCR beta diversity per million T cells.

Whenever a sample was processed, at least 6 million PBMCs were isolated. There are 16 residues in the CDR3. Germline CDR1 reads SGHAT; CDR2 reads FQDESV (reference sequence). Trimming removed 5 bases at V and 0 bases at J, with 15 bases between. A J-beta primer mix and a sample-barcoded 5' primer were used in a second PCR of roughly 7 to 12 cycles. Each TCR beta cDNA got a 12-nucleotide random molecular identifier. TCRdb fed the 5' RACE reads into MiXCR, producing one record per CDR3 protein. The data show about 1.6 million distinct CDR3 sequences, 30% to 40% seen once. The source material was blood. This clonotype was sampled from a woman younger than 45 in good health. The chain uses TRBV11-1 and TRBJ2-3; D is unresolved. The DNA for the CDR3 is TGTGCCAGCAGCCGCCGCAGAGCTACTAGCACAGATACGCAGTATTTT. Translating it yields CASSRRRATSTDTQYF.